This T cell receptor (beta chain) appears in the sequencing data of a study of shared clonotypes between healthy human individuals. Study-level results: Represented diversity (both genetic and exposure-history) was limited by the small number of donors.

The sequenced material, unsorted PBMC DNA, was run on ten immunoSEQ deep assay plates. Clones were read by immunoSEQ multiplex PCR, and TCRdb kept only the in-frame ones, dropping some. The sample lists about 490,000 clones, less than 80% occurring once. Germline values: CDR1 MNHEY, CDR2 SVGAGI. The ends were cut back, 2 bases at V and 1 base at J, with 12 bases in the middle. The CDR3 loop spans 16 amino acids. On this clone itself: What it recognizes is unknown.

This receptor was identified in a woman aged 35 to 49 in good health. Some clones in this sample may be carry-over from other donors' samples. The J gene is TRBJ1-5, the V gene TRBV6-5; weak D call: TRBD1 (6 bases). The sequenced material came from PBMCs. CDR3 loop: CASSYRGMGSNQPQHF. CDR3 DNA sequence: TGTGCCAGCAGTTACAGGGGGATGGGGAGCAATCAGCCCCAGCATTTT.